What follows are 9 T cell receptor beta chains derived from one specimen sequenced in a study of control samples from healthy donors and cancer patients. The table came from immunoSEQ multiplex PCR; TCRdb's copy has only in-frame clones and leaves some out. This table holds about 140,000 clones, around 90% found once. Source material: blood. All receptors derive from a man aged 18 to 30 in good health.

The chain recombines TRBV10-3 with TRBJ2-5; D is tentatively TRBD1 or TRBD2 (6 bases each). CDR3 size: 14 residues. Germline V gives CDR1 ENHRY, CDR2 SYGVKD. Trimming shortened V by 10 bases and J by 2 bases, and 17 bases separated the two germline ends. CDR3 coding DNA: TGTGCCACCGGGGGCGTAGATACACAAGAGACCCAGTACTTC. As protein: CATGGVDTQETQYF.

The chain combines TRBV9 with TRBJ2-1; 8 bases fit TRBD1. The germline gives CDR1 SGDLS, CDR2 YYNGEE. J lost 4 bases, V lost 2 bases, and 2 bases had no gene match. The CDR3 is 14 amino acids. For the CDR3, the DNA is TGTGCCAGCAGCGTCGGACAGGGATACAATGAGCAGTTCTTC. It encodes CASSVGQGYNEQFF.

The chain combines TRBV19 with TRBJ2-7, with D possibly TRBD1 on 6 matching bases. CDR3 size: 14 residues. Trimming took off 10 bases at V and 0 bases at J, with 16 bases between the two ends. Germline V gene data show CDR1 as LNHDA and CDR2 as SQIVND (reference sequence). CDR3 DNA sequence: TGTGCCACCCGCCAGGGGCCGGCCTCCTACGAGCAGTACTTC. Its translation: CATRQGPASYEQYF.

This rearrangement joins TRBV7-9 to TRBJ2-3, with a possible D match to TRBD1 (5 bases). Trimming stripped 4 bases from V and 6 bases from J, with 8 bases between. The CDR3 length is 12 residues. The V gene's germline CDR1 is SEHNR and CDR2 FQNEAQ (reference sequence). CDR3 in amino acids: CASSWTRDTQYF. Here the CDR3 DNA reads TGTGCCAGCAGCTGGACAAGGGATACGCAGTATTTT.

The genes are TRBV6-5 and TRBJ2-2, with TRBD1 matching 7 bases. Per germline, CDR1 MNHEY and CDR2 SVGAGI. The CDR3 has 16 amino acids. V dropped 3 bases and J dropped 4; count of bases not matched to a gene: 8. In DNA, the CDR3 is TGTGCCAGCAGTTATTTTGGTGACAGGGTCACCGGGGAGCTGTTTTTT. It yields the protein CASSYFGDRVTGELFF.

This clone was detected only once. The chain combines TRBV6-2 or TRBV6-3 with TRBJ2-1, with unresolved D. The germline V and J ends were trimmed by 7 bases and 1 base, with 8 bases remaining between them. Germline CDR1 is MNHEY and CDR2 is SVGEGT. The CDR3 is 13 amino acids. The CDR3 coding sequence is TGTGCCAGCATCCCCGTTTCCTACAATGAGCAGTTCTTC. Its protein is CASIPVSYNEQFF.

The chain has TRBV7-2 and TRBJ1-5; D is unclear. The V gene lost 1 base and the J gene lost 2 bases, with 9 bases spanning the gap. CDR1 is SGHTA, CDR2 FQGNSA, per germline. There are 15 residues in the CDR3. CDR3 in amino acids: CASSLVAGGNQPQHF. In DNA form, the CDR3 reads TGTGCCAGCAGCTTAGTCGCGGGAGGCAATCAGCCCCAGCATTTT.

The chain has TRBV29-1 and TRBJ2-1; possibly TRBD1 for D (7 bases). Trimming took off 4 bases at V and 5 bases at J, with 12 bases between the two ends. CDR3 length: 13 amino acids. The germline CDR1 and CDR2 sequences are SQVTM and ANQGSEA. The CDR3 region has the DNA TGCAGCGTTGGGACAGGCGGGGACAATGAGCAGTTCTTC. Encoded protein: CSVGTGGDNEQFF.

The CDR3 DNA reads TGTGCCAGCAGCTCCGGGACGGACGATTATGGCTACACCTTC. Translating gives CASSSGTDDYGYTF. V and J are TRBV7-9 and TRBJ1-2; D may be TRBD1 (5 bases). Germline-derived CDR1 and CDR2 are SEHNR and FQNEAQ (reference sequence). V was cut by 4 bases and J by 5 bases, with 14 bases left in between. CDR3 length: 14 residues.